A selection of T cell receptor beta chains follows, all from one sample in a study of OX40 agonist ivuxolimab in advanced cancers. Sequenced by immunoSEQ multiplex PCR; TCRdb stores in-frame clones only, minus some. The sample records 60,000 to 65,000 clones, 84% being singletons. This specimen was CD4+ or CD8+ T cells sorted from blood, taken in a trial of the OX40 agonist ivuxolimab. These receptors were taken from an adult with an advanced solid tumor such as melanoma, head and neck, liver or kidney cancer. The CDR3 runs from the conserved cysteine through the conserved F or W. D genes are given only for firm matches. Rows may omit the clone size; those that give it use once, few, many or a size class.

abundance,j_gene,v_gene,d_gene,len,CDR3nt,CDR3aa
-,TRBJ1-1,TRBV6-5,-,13,TGTGCCAGCAGCTCCCTTCGGGGGGAAAAAGCTTTCTTT,CASSSLRGEKAFF
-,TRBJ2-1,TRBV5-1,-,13,TGCGCCAGCAGCTCCGGACAGAACAATGAGCAGTTCTTC,CASSSGQNNEQFF
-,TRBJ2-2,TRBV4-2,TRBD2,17,TGTGCCAGCAGCCTACTAGCGGGGGGGCCTAACACCGGGGAGCTGTTTTTT,CASSLLAGGPNTGELFF
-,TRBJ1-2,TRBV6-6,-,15,TGTGCCAGCAGTTACTCGTTTGAGCTCGTGTGGGGCTACACCTTC,CASSYSFELVWGYTF
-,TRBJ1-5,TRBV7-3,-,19,TGTGCCAGCAGCCCCGCACTGAACTATACTAATTATAGCAATCAGCCCCAGCATTTT,CASSPALNYTNYSNQPQHF
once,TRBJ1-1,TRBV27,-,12,TGTGCCAGCAGTTCTCCGCGGGCTGAAGCTTTCTTT,CASSSPRAEAFF
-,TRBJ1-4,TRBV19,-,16,TGTGCCAGTAGTCCTCTTGGCGTGGGGATATATGAAAAACTGTTTTTT,CASSPLGVGIYEKLFF
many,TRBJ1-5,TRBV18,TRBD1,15,TGTGCCAGCTCACCGGACAGGGGAGGCAATCAGCCCCAGCATTTT,CASSPDRGGNQPQHF
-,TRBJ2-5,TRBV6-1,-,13,TGTGCCAGCATGAGAGTCCCGCAAGAGACCCAGTACTTC,CASMRVPQETQYF
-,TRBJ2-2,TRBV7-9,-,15,TGTGCCAGCAGCTCGACGCATACGAACACCGGGGAGCTGTTTTTT,CASSSTHTNTGELFF
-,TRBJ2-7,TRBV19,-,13,TGTGCCAGTAGTGCCAGGGTCTCCTACGAGCAGTACTTC,CASSARVSYEQYF
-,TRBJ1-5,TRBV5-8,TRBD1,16,TGTGCCAGCAGCGATACAGGGGTGTCTAGCAATCAGCCCCAGCATTTT,CASSDTGVSSNQPQHF
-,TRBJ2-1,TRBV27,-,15,TGTGCCAGCAGCCGGAGCCGAGTCTCCTACAATGAGCAGTTCTTC,CASSRSRVSYNEQFF
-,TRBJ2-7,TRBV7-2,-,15,TGTGCCAGCAGCTTACGACTAGAGGGTTTCTACGAGCAGTACTTC,CASSLRLEGFYEQYF
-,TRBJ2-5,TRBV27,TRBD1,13,TGTGCCAGCAAGAAGGGGGCGAGGGAGACCCAGTACTTC,CASKKGARETQYF
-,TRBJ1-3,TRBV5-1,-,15,TGCGCCAGCAGCTTGGCCGGAGGGAAAGGAAACACCATATATTTT,CASSLAGGKGNTIYF
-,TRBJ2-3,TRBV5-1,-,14,TGCGCCAGCAGCTCCCGACCCAGAACAGATACGCAGTATTTT,CASSSRPRTDTQYF
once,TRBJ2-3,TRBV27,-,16,TGTGCCAGCAGTTTATATGCTAAAATACATACAGATACGCAGTATTTT,CASSLYAKIHTDTQYF
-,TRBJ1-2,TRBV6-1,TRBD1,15,TGTGCCAGCAACCACCCCGGGACAGGGACCTATGGCTACACCTTC,CASNHPGTGTYGYTF